This T cell receptor beta chain originates from a study of blood T cell repertoires in COVID-19. Study background: From the United States, Italy and Spain came samples of acute and convalescent COVID-19.

In its sample, this clone was seen once. Germline V gene lookup returns CDR1 GTSNPN and CDR2 SVGIG (reference sequence). After removal of 0 bases from V and 8 bases from J, the junction contained 11 bases not matched to a gene. The CDR3 contains 16 residues. In the original workflow: Quantification of nucleated cells was approximated via reference gene primer amplification. Sequenced by immunoSEQ multiplex PCR; TCRdb stores in-frame clones only, minus some. D and trimming were read from the DNA, whereas the V and J calls and clone size are those reported in that table. This sample has about 190,000 clones, with roughly 85% found just once.

The chain recombines TRBV30 with TRBJ2-7; 12 bases line up with TRBD1. The origin of this receptor is a woman aged 80 or older with acute or convalescent COVID-19. The sequenced sample was peripheral blood. The CDR3 nucleotides read TGTGCCTGGAGTGTACACCCCGGGACAGGGGGCCCCAAGCAGTACTTC. It encodes CAWSVHPGTGGPKQYF. The whole variable domain, filled in from reference TRBV30 and TRBJ2-7, reads SQTIHQWPATLVQPVGSPLSLECTVEGTSNPNLYWYRQAAGRGLQLLFYSVGIGQISSEVPQNLSASRPQDRQFILSSKKLLLSDSGFYLCAWSVHPGTGGPKQYFGPGTRLTVT.